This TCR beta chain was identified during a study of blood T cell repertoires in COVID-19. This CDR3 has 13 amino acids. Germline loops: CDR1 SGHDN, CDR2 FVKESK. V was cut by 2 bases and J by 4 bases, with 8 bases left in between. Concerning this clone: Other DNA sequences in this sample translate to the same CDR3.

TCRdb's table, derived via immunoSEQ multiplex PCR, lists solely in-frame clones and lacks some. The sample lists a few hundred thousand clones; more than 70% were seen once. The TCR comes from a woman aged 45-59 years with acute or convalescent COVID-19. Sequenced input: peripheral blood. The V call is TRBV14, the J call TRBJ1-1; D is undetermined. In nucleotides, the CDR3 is TGTGCCAGCAGCCAAAGCAGAGGCACTGAAGCTTTCTTT. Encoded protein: CASSQSRGTEAFF. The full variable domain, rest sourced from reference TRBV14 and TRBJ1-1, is EAGVTQFPSHSVIEKGQTVTLRCDPISGHDNLYWYRRVMGKEIKFLLHFVKESKQDESGMPNNRFLAERTGGTYSTLKVQPAELEDSGVYFCASSQSRGTEAFFGQGTRLTVV.